The rows below give T cell receptor beta chains drawn from one sample of a study of blood T cells in healthy people across ages. TCRdb re-analysed the 5' RACE reads in MiXCR, keeping a single row per CDR3 protein. Found here are hundreds of thousands of distinct CDR3 sequences, approximately 30% of them singletons; the top ten hold about 15%. The specimen sequenced was blood. The receptors derive from a woman of 80 years or more in good health. Both conserved end residues are part of each CDR3. A D gene is named only where the DNA matches it firmly. Clone size is stated in some rows and not others, as once, few, many or a class when expanded.

D	V	size	J	DNA	CDR3
.	TRBV7-3	many	TRBJ1-5	TGTGCCAGCACCACCGCCGGGGGGAGCAATCAGCCCCAGCATTTT	CASTTAGGSNQPQHF
TRBD1	TRBV7-2	few	TRBJ1-1	TGTGCCAGCAGCTTTGGTACAGGGGGCGCGGGGACTGAAGCTTTCTTT	CASSFGTGGAGTEAFF
.	TRBV20-1	many	TRBJ2-5	TGCAGTGCTAGAGGGAACCAGCAAGAGACCCAGTACTTC	CSARGNQQETQYF
.	TRBV7-2	.	TRBJ2-7	TGTGCCAGCAGCCAAGCGCCAGGGGCGTTCTACGAGCAGTACTTC	CASSQAPGAFYEQYF
.	TRBV7-9	.	TRBJ2-7	TGTGCCAGCAGCTTAAGAGGGATTGACGAGCAGTACTTC	CASSLRGIDEQYF
.	TRBV6-6	.	TRBJ2-7	TGTGTCAGCACATCCGCAGGGGCCTACGAGCAGTACTTC	CVSTSAGAYEQYF
.	TRBV4-2	.	TRBJ2-2	TGTGCCAGCAGCCCACAGGGGAGGTTTCCCGGGGAGCTGTTTTTT	CASSPQGRFPGELFF
.	TRBV9	many	TRBJ1-1	TGTGCCAGCAGCGTGACGGGCATGAACACTGAAGCTTTCTTT	CASSVTGMNTEAFF
.	TRBV20-1	.	TRBJ2-5	TGCAGTGCTAGAGTAGTTGTTTTGGAGACCCAGTACTTC	CSARVVVLETQYF
.	TRBV6-6	.	TRBJ2-5	TGTGCCAGCAGCCGGAGAGGGGCAGAGACCCAGTACTTC	CASSRRGAETQYF
.	TRBV5-6	many	TRBJ2-3	TGTGCCAGCAGCTTGAGTGGTCGAAGGGGGGCTAGCACAGATACGCAGTATTTT	CASSLSGRRGASTDTQYF
TRBD1	TRBV7-9	.	TRBJ2-6	TGTGCCAGCAGCTTCGGTTTCGGAATGGACAGGGTATCTGGGGCCAACGTCCTGACTTTC	CASSFGFGMDRVSGANVLTF
.	TRBV7-2	few	TRBJ1-1	TGTGCCAGCAGCTTCAGGGGTCGTCAGAACACTGAAGCTTTCTTT	CASSFRGRQNTEAFF
TRBD1	TRBV20-1	many	TRBJ1-1	TGCAGTGCTAGGACTGGCCAGGGGGCCTATGAAGCTTTCTTT	CSARTGQGAYEAFF
.	TRBV5-1	.	TRBJ1-1	TGCGCCAGCAGCTTGGGTGGGGCAGCTGAAGCTTTCTTT	CASSLGGAAEAFF
TRBD1	TRBV5-1	few	TRBJ1-1	TGCGCCAGCAGCACAGGACAGGGTAGGACGATTGAAGCTTTCTTT	CASSTGQGRTIEAFF
TRBD2	TRBV13	many	TRBJ2-7	TGTGCCAGCAGCCGGAAAGGGACTAGTTTTGCCGAGCAGTACTTC	CASSRKGTSFAEQYF
.	TRBV20-1	many	TRBJ1-5	TGCAGTGCTAGAGGGTGGGAGGGGGTTCAGCCCCAGCATTTT	CSARGWEGVQPQHF
.	TRBV12-3/TRBV12-4	many	TRBJ1-1	TGTGCCAGCAGTTCCGGGCCCCGAGCTTTCTTT	CASSSGPRAFF
TRBD1	TRBV6-1	few	TRBJ1-6	TGTGCCAGCAGTGATACAGGGGGCGCCGGACCCCTCCACTTT	CASSDTGGAGPLHF
.	TRBV15	.	TRBJ2-7	TGTGCCACCAACAGAGATCGGGTCAGGGGCAGGGTTTGGTACGAGCAGTACTTC	CATNRDRVRGRVWYEQYF
TRBD1	TRBV2	few	TRBJ1-2	TGTGCCAAGAACCGGGGACAGGGAGGTGGCTACACCTTC	CAKNRGQGGGYTF